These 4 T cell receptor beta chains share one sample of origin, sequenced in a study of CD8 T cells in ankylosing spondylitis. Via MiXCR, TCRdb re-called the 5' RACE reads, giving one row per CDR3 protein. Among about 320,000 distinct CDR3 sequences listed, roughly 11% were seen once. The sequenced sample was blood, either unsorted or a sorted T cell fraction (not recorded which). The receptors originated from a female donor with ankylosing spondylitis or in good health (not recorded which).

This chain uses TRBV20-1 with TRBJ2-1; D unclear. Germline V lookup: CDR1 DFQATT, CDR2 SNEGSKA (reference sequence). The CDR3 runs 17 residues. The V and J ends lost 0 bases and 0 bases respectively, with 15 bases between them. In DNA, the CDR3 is TGCAGTGCTAGAGATGCCCAGCCCCTGGGCTCCTACAATGAGCAGTTCTTC. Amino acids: CSARDAQPLGSYNEQFF.

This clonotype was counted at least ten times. The CDR3 DNA sequence: TGTGCCAGCAGCTTAGAGGGACAGGGGGTGTTCCCCTACAATGAGCAGTTCTTC. Protein product: CASSLEGQGVFPYNEQFF. This sequence joins TRBV11-2 and TRBJ2-1, with 11 bases that match TRBD1. The germline V gene encodes CDR1 SGHAT and CDR2 FQNNGV. This CDR3 region has 18 residues. Trimming cost V 0 bases and J 2 bases; bases outside gene matches: 6.

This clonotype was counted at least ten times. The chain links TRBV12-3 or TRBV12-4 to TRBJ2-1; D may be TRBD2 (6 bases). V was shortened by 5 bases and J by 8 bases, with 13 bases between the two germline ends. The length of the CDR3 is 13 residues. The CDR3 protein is CASSRLEGDEQFF. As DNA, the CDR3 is TGTGCCAGCAGTCGACTAGAAGGGGATGAGCAGTTCTTC.

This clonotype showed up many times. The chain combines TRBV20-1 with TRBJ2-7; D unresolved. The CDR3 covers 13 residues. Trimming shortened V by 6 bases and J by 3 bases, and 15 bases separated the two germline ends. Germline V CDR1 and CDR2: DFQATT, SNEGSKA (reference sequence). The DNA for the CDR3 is TGCAGTGCCCTACTGGGTCTTGTCTACGAGCAGTACTTC. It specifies CSALLGLVYEQYF.